This T cell receptor beta chain was obtained from a study of blood T cell repertoires in COVID-19. Assay used: immunoSEQ multiplex PCR; TCRdb lists only in-frame clones, some missing. Of some 140,000 clones in the sample, around 85% were seen once. CDR3 length: 15 amino acids. Trimming stripped 4 bases from V and 0 bases from J, with 12 bases between. CDR1 SGHNT and CDR2 YENEEA come from the germline V gene. The clonotype originates from a man in his sixties with COVID-19, enrolled during active disease. The genes are TRBV11-3 and TRBJ1-2; D ambiguous. Sequencing input: peripheral blood. The CDR3 DNA follows: TGTGCCAGCAGCTCCAGAGCGAATGCTAACTATGGCTACACCTTC. Amino acids: CASSSRANANYGYTF.